A selection of T cell receptor beta chains follows, all from one sample in a study of cytomegalovirus exposure and HLA in healthy donors. TCRdb's copy holds only in-frame clones and misses some; the assay was immunoSEQ multiplex PCR. The repertoire has 90,000 to 150,000 clones, 6.5% to 9.5% of them found once; the top ten carry 5% to 6.5%. Input material: PBMCs. These receptors all come from a woman aged 40 to 50 in good health and CMV-seropositive. CDR3s include the opening cysteine and the closing phenylalanine or tryptophan.

v_gene	CDR3aa
TRBV18	CASSGRVQGVYTEAFF
TRBV10-2	CASRGLSGGPSSTDTQYF
TRBV6-4	CASSEGPGQLYEQYF
TRBV6-5	CASKGGAQSSYEQYF
TRBV5-1	CASSLTGQGRGTEAFF
TRBV5-4	CASSLTRGDTQYF
TRBV19	CASRDRAFLSGSYEQYF
TRBV6-1	CANRRTGDTEAFF
TRBV6-1	CASSERLAGAHEQYF
TRBV6-5	CASSYSSGWNQPQHF
TRBV19	CASSARDRSSYEQYF
TRBV18	CASSPGQLTYEQYF
TRBV19	CASSIPLGTPRGNGYTF
TRBV7-3	CASSLGGSPYNEQFF
TRBV11-2	CASSLDGTGNQPQHF
TRBV19	CASSRGTPGPGELFF
TRBV6-1	CASSSRQGRNEQYF
TRBV5-4	CASGKQGEGTEAFF
TRBV6-4	CASSPGARLNYGYTF
TRBV2	CASRFRHVSNQPQHF
TRBV30	CAWSTLYEPYF
TRBV23-1	CASRGRGHEQYF
TRBV6-5	CATKDRVYNQPQHF
TRBV18	CASSPLGQGDGYTF
TRBV29-1	CSVYQGSYNEQFF
TRBV7-9	CASSPTGELFF
TRBV30	CAFARGQGGYPF